The next 30 T cell receptor beta chains were all read from a single sample in a study of T-cell memory formation after mild COVID-19. MiXCR was run by TCRdb on the 5' RACE reads, yielding one entry per CDR3 protein. The sample yields 470,000 or so distinct CDR3 sequences, 18% seen once. Sequences were obtained from PBMCs or a T cell subset sorted from them (not recorded which). Every receptor here comes from an adult woman who had mild COVID-19 (a few samples of this study predate the infection). Cell type and time point are not known.

This clonotype was seen just once. The rearrangement uses TRBV7-2 and TRBJ1-1; D might be TRBD1 (5 bases). Trimming took 2 bases from V and 6 from J, leaving 13 bases between them. The CDR3 sequence is 14 residues long. From germline, CDR1 is SGHTA and CDR2 FQGNSA. The CDR3 sequence is CASSLLSGGAEAFF. CDR3 nucleotides: TGTGCCAGCAGCTTACTCAGCGGGGGAGCTGAAGCTTTCTTT.

This clonotype was picked up many times. The chain carries TRBV20-1 and TRBJ2-1; D perhaps matches TRBD2 (6 bases). The CDR3 is made up of 14 amino acids. Germline lookup yields CDR1 DFQATT and CDR2 SNEGSKA (reference sequence). With 3 bases removed from V and 3 bases from J, the gap between germline ends came to 12 bases. CDR3: CSARTAGFYNEQFF. CDR3 nucleotide sequence: TGCAGTGCTAGGACAGCGGGCTTCTACAATGAGCAGTTCTTC.

The V call is TRBV5-1, the J call TRBJ2-1, with no clear D. V gave up 0 bases and J gave up 2 bases, with 6 bases separating them. This CDR3 is 14 amino acids long. Germline CDR1 reads SGHRS; CDR2 reads YFSETQ. This CDR3 is CASSLGFTYNEQFF. Here the CDR3 DNA reads TGCGCCAGCAGCTTGGGGTTTACCTACAATGAGCAGTTCTTC.

In its sample, this clonotype was seen a few times. J is TRBJ2-5 and V is TRBV6-6; possible D gene TRBD1, 6 bases. The CDR3 has 16 residues. Germline V gene lookup returns CDR1 MNHNY and CDR2 SVGAGI (reference sequence). Trimming removed 1 base at V and 1 base at J, with 13 bases between. The CDR3 sequence: CASSYLGQGTQETQYF. The CDR3, as DNA: TGTGCCAGCAGTTACTTGGGACAAGGCACCCAAGAGACCCAGTACTTC.

The rearrangement joins TRBV9 to TRBJ2-2; 7 positions agree with TRBD1. With V trimmed by 7 bases and J by 4 bases, 7 bases remained unmatched. Germline V gene data show CDR1 as SGDLS and CDR2 as YYNGEE. This CDR3 region has 14 residues. This chain's CDR3 is CASGAGGITGELFF. Written as DNA, the CDR3 is TGTGCCAGCGGAGCAGGGGGTATCACCGGGGAGCTGTTTTTT.

The chain couples TRBV25-1 to TRBJ1-5, with unresolved D. The CDR3 is 14 amino acids. Germline V gene lookup returns CDR1 MGHDK and CDR2 SYGVNS. V was pared by 1 base and J by 5 bases, with 9 bases between. The CDR3 loop is CASSEFNSYQPQHF. The CDR3 coding sequence is TGTGCCAGCAGTGAATTTAATTCCTATCAGCCCCAGCATTTT.

The genes are TRBV7-9 and TRBJ2-3, with D possibly TRBD2 on 6 matching bases. Germline V lookup: CDR1 SEHNR, CDR2 FQNEAQ (reference sequence). The CDR3 sequence is 17 residues long. Trimming shortened V by 4 bases and J by 1 base, and 18 bases separated the two germline ends. The CDR3 DNA reads as TGTGCCAGCAGCTCAATAGCGTCGGCTAGCGGCACAGATACGCAGTATTTT. It is translated as CASSSIASASGTDTQYF.

This clonotype came up a few times. V usage is TRBV18 and J usage is TRBJ2-1, with 7 nucleotides matching TRBD2. With V trimmed by 9 bases and J by 1 base, 6 bases remained unmatched. The CDR3 runs to 14 residues. Per germline, CDR1 KGHSH and CDR2 LQKENI. The CDR3 is CASSGGESYNEQFF. Written as DNA, the CDR3 is TGTGCCAGTTCGGGGGGAGAATCCTACAATGAGCAGTTCTTC.

The gene calls are TRBV12-5 and TRBJ1-2; D unresolved. Trimming took 6 bases from V and 4 from J, leaving 12 bases between them. This CDR3 comprises 13 residues. Germline CDR1 is LGHNT and CDR2 is FRNRAP. The CDR3 loop reads CASGPERIYGYTF. The CDR3 DNA sequence: TGTGCTAGTGGACCGGAGCGGATCTATGGCTACACCTTC.

The chain combines TRBV5-1 with TRBJ2-1, with D maybe TRBD1 (6 bases). The CDR3 runs to 15 residues. The V end lost 1 base, the J end lost 1 base, and 9 bases lay between the germline ends. Germline values: CDR1 SGHRS, CDR2 YFSETQ. The chain's CDR3 is CASSLTRGSYNEQFF. The CDR3 DNA reads TGCGCCAGCAGCTTGACTAGGGGGTCCTACAATGAGCAGTTCTTC.

The chain combines TRBV29-1 with TRBJ2-2, with 11 nucleotides matching TRBD2. The V and J ends lost 5 bases and 5 bases, in that order; junction bases with no gene match: 1. The V gene's germline CDR1 is SQVTM and CDR2 ANQGSEA. The CDR3 runs 13 residues. The CDR3 spells CSVLAGGTGELFF. CDR3 DNA sequence: TGCAGCGTTCTAGCGGGAGGTACCGGGGAGCTGTTTTTT.

This clonotype was seen more than once but under ten times. This chain links TRBV30 with TRBJ2-5; D is unresolved. Trimming shortened V by 3 bases and J by 1 base, and 6 bases separated the two germline ends. This CDR3 contains 12 residues. CDR1 is GTSNPN, CDR2 SVGIG, per germline (reference sequence). The CDR3 loop is CAWRKVQETQYF. In DNA, the CDR3 is TGTGCCTGGAGGAAAGTCCAAGAGACCCAGTACTTC.

The V gene is TRBV4-2, the J gene TRBJ1-1, with D perhaps TRBD1 (5 bases). The CDR3 is 17 amino acids. Trimming took 4 bases from V and 0 from J, leaving 18 bases between them. The V gene's germline CDR1 is LGHNA and CDR2 YNFKEQ. CDR3 region: CASSPSRGSLMNTEAFF. CDR3 nucleotide sequence: TGTGCCAGCAGCCCAAGCCGGGGCAGCTTAATGAACACTGAAGCTTTCTTT.

The chain joins TRBV3-1 to TRBJ2-2; TRBD1 matches 7 bases. CDR3 length equals 14 residues. The germline gives CDR1 LGHDT, CDR2 YNNKEL (reference sequence). V lost 2 bases and J lost 8; bases outside the gene matches: 5. This CDR3 reads CASSQLKGAGELFF. In DNA form, the CDR3 reads TGTGCCAGCAGCCAACTAAAGGGGGCTGGGGAGCTGTTTTTT.

This clonotype came up many times. The chain joins TRBV25-1 to TRBJ2-5; D uncertain. The germline CDR1 and CDR2 sequences are MGHDK and SYGVNS. Between the trimmed V and J ends, which lost 3 bases and 5 bases, there was a span of 19 bases. The CDR3 consists of 16 residues. CDR3 nucleotide sequence: TGTGCCAGCAGTGAGCCGCTGTTGACTTCCGGGGAGACCCAGTACTTC. It yields the protein CASSEPLLTSGETQYF. Full variable domain (rest looked up from reference TRBV25-1 and TRBJ2-5): EADIYQTPRYLVIGTGKKITLECSQTMGHDKMYWYQQDPGMELHLIHYSYGVNSTEKGDLSSESTVSRIRTEHFPLTLESARPSHTSQYLCASSEPLLTSGETQYFGPGTRLLVL.

The chain is built from TRBV2 and TRBJ2-1; 9 positions agree with TRBD2. The length of the CDR3 is 14 residues. V gave up 6 bases and J gave up 2 bases; unmatched junction bases: 2. Germline V gene data show CDR1 as SNHLY and CDR2 as FYNNEI. The CDR3 coding sequence is TGTGCCAGCAGGGAGCGGGGGGCCTACAATGAGCAGTTCTTC. The encoded protein is CASRERGAYNEQFF.

This clonotype was counted only a few times. Here the CDR3 DNA reads TGTGCCAGCAGTCGTAATAGGATACCACAAGAGACCCAGTACTTC. This encodes CASSRNRIPQETQYF. The V gene is TRBV3-1, the J gene TRBJ2-5; no definite D call. The germline V gene encodes CDR1 LGHDT and CDR2 YNNKEL (reference sequence). V was shortened by 6 bases and J by 2 bases, with 16 bases between the two germline ends. This CDR3 has 15 residues.

V usage is TRBV7-9 and J usage is TRBJ2-7, with 7 bases aligning to TRBD2. The CDR3 runs to 16 residues. J lost 0 bases, V lost 5 bases, and 10 bases had no gene match. Germline CDR1 SEHNR, CDR2 FQNEAQ (reference sequence). The CDR3 DNA reads TGTGCCAGCAGCCTAACCCCTAGCGGCGCCTCCTACGAGCAGTACTTC. Amino acids: CASSLTPSGASYEQYF. Full variable domain (rest looked up from reference TRBV7-9 and TRBJ2-7): DTGVSQNPRHKITKRGQNVTFRCDPISEHNRLYWYRQTLGQGPEFLTYFQNEAQLEKSRLLSDRFSAERPKGSFSTLEIQRTEQGDSAMYLCASSLTPSGASYEQYFGPGTRLTVT.

For the CDR3, the DNA is TGTGCCAGCAGTCCCTGGGGGGGCCAAGAGACCCAGTACTTC. It specifies CASSPWGGQETQYF. The chain is built from TRBV28 and TRBJ2-5; 7 bases line up with TRBD2. The CDR3 is 14 amino acids. V shed 5 bases, J shed 1 base, and the junction held 4 bases outside the gene matches. The germline gives CDR1 MDHEN, CDR2 SYDVKM.

The table lists this clonotype with a few counts. The chain is built from TRBV7-2 and TRBJ2-5, with D possibly TRBD1 on 5 matching bases. Germline values: CDR1 SGHTA, CDR2 FQGNSA. The V end was cut by 5 bases, the J end by 4 bases, with 14 bases between. This CDR3 comprises 14 residues. CDR3 nucleotides: TGTGCCAGCAGCCCACCAGGGATTGGAGAGACCCAGTACTTC. It encodes CASSPPGIGETQYF. Full variable domain (missing parts from reference TRBV7-2 and TRBJ2-5): GAGVSQSPSNKVTEKGKDVELRCDPISGHTALYWYRQSLGQGLEFLIYFQGNSAPDKSGLPSDRFSAERTGGSVSTLTIQRTQQEDSAVYLCASSPPGIGETQYFGPGTRLLVL.

This clonotype was detected only a few times. The J gene is TRBJ1-2, the V gene TRBV11-2, with TRBD1 identical over 9 bases. V lost 5 bases, J lost 8 bases, and 15 bases stayed unmatched. This CDR3 has 16 amino acids. Germline assignment: CDR1 SGHAT and CDR2 FQNNGV. CDR3 coding DNA: TGTGCCAGCAGCCCACTCCGGGACAGGGCCGCCTGGGGCTACACCTTC. Amino acids: CASSPLRDRAAWGYTF.

The rearrangement uses TRBV10-2 and TRBJ2-5, with 9 positions matching TRBD2. CDR3 size: 16 residues. The germline V gene has CDR1 WSHSY and CDR2 SAAADI. The V and J ends lost 0 bases and 2 bases, in that order; junction bases with no gene match: 4. CDR3 region: CASSESPTSGQETQYF. DNA for the CDR3: TGCGCCAGCAGTGAGTCGCCGACTAGCGGACAAGAGACCCAGTACTTC.

There are a few counts of this clonotype. This sequence joins TRBV4-1 and TRBJ2-7; D unresolved. Germline V lookup: CDR1 MGHRA, CDR2 YSYEKL. This CDR3 region has 15 residues. The V gene lost 4 bases and the J gene lost 2 bases, with 15 bases spanning the gap. The CDR3 DNA is TGCGCCAGCAGCCTTCTAGGGCAGACGACCTACGAGCAGTACTTC. It specifies CASSLLGQTTYEQYF.

This clonotype turned up a few times. The chain employs TRBV6-4 and TRBJ2-1; 8 bases match TRBD1. V lost 5 bases to trimming and J lost 4 bases; unmatched junction nucleotides: 4. The CDR3 spans 14 residues. Looked up from germline, CDR1 is MRHNA and CDR2 is SNTAGT. DNA of the CDR3: TGTGCCAGCAGTCGGACAGGGACTTACAATGAGCAGTTCTTC. Residues: CASSRTGTYNEQFF.

This clonotype appeared a few times. J is TRBJ1-2 and V is TRBV6-1; 7 nucleotides agree with TRBD1. The trim removed 6 bases at V and 5 bases at J, leaving 6 bases unmatched. Germline assignment: CDR1 MNHNS and CDR2 SASEGT. This CDR3 is 13 amino acids long. In DNA, the CDR3 is TGTGCCAGCAGGGAACAGGGGCGGTATGGCTACACCTTC. Encoded protein: CASREQGRYGYTF.

The CDR3, as DNA: TGTGCCAGCAGCCGTGCCGGGACAGGGCCTGAGTCACCCCTCCACTTT. Protein product: CASSRAGTGPESPLHF. The gene calls are TRBV7-2 and TRBJ1-6; TRBD1 aligns across 9 bases. Germline assignment: CDR1 SGHTA and CDR2 FQGNSA. The CDR3 covers 16 residues. J was trimmed by 10 bases and V by 5 bases; bases with no gene match: 12.

This clonotype was seen a few times. The chain uses TRBV10-3 and TRBJ1-2; TRBD1 matches at 7 bases. Germline CDR1 reads ENHRY; CDR2 reads SYGVKD. The CDR3 runs 13 residues. Germline trimming cut 10 bases from V and 6 bases from J; bases unmatched to any gene: 11. CDR3: CATKGTESNGYTF. CDR3 coding DNA: TGTGCCACCAAGGGGACAGAATCCAATGGCTACACCTTC.

The chain joins TRBV2 to TRBJ2-7; perhaps D is TRBD1 or TRBD2 (6 bases each). The CDR3 covers 14 residues. Trimming shortened V by 6 bases and J by 4 bases, and 16 bases separated the two germline ends. Germline V CDR1 and CDR2: SNHLY, FYNNEI. CDR3 coding DNA: TGTGCCAGCAGGAGGTCGAGAGGGGGGTACGAGCAGTACTTC. Translating gives CASRRSRGGYEQYF.

J is TRBJ2-7 and V is TRBV30; 10 nucleotides align to TRBD1. The V segment lost 4 bases and the J segment 3 bases; nucleotides outside the gene matches: 6. This CDR3 has 14 residues. Germline-derived CDR1 and CDR2 are GTSNPN and SVGIG (reference sequence). The CDR3 spells CAWTKDRGLYEQYF. CDR3 DNA sequence: TGTGCCTGGACCAAAGACAGGGGGCTCTACGAGCAGTACTTC.

The chain uses TRBV4-3 and TRBJ2-3; possible D gene TRBD2, 6 bases. The V end lost 0 bases, the J end lost 4 bases, and 17 bases lay between the germline ends. The CDR3 length is 17 residues. Germline CDR1 and CDR2: LGHNA and YSLEER. CDR3 amino acids: CASSQDHRRASPDTQYF. The CDR3 nucleotides read TGCGCCAGCAGCCAAGATCACAGGAGGGCCTCTCCAGATACGCAGTATTTT.